This T cell receptor beta chain originates from a study of Graves' ophthalmopathy and Graves' hyperthyroidism. General study results and limits: Ophthalmopathy and stable hyperthyroidism were discriminated by a 13-signature model, with roughly 88% sensitivity and around 81% specificity.

RNA transcripts provided the template for amplifying TCR beta CDR3 regions. HTBI primers served in a first-round RT-PCR, which a second-round multiplex PCR followed. Via MiXCR, TCRdb re-called the multiplex PCR reads, giving one row per CDR3 protein. The profile shows 360,000 or so distinct CDR3 sequences, approximately 20% of them singletons. Germline V gene data show CDR1 as LGHNA and CDR2 as YNFKEQ. Losses at the gene ends were 0 bases for V and 7 bases for J; bases not matched to a gene: 15. CDR3 length: 17 residues. The authors used Ficoll-Paque density gradient centrifugation to separate PBMCs. The input was about 10 ml of fresh peripheral blood. For this clonotype: Its matching antigen is unknown.

The sequence was obtained from a woman younger than 30 with Graves' ophthalmopathy. The chain links TRBV4-2 to TRBJ2-7; 7 bases map to TRBD2. The sample was peripheral blood. CDR3 in amino acids: CASSQDVGGGDSREQYF. CDR3 coding DNA: TGTGCCAGCAGCCAAGATGTCGGGGGAGGGGACTCTAGGGAGCAGTACTTC.